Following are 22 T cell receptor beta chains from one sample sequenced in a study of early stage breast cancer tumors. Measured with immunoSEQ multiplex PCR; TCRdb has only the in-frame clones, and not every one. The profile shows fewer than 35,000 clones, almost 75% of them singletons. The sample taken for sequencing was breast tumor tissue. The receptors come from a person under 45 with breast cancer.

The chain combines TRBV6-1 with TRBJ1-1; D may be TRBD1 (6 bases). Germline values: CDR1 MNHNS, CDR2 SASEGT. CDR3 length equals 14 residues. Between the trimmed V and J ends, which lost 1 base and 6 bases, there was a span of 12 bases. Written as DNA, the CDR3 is TGTGCCAGCAGTGAAGTGCCAGGGGATGCTGAAGCTTTCTTT. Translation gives CASSEVPGDAEAFF.

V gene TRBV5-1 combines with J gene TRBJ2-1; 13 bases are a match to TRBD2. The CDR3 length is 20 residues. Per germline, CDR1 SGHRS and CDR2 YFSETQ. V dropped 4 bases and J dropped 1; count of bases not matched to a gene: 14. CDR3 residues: CASSARLAGGRGGSYNEQFF. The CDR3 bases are TGCGCCAGCAGCGCCCGACTAGCGGGAGGCAGAGGGGGATCCTACAATGAGCAGTTCTTC.

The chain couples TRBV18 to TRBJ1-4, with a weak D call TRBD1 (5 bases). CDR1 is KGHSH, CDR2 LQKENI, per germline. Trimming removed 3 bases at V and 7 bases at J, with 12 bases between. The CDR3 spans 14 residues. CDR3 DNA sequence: TGTGCCAGCTCACCCGGCGGGGGTAGTGAAAAACTGTTTTTT. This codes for CASSPGGGSEKLFF.

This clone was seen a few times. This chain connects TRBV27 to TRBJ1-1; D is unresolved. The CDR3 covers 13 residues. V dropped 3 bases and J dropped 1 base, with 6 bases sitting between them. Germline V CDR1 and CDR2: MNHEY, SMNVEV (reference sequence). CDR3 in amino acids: CASSFSANTEAFF. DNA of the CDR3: TGTGCCAGCAGTTTCTCTGCGAACACTGAAGCTTTCTTT.

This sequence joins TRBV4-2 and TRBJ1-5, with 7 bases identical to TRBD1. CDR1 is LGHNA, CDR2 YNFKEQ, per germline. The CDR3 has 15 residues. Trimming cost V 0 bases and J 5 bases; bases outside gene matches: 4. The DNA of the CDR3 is TGTGCCAGCAGCCAAGAGGGCAGGGGGGATCAGCCCCAGCATTTT. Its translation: CASSQEGRGDQPQHF.

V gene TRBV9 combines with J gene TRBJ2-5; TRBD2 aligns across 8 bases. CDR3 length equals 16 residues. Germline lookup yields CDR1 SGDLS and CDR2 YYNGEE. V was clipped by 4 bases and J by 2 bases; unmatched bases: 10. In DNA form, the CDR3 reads TGTGCCAGCAGCACTCTGGGAGCTAGCGGGCAAGAGACCCAGTACTTC. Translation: CASSTLGASGQETQYF. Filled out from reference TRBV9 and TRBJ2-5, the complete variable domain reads DSGVTQTPKHLITATGQRVTLRCSPRSGDLSVYWYQQSLDQGLQFLIQYYNGEERAKGNILERFSAQQFPDLHSELNLSSLELGDSALYFCASSTLGASGQETQYFGPGTRLLVL.

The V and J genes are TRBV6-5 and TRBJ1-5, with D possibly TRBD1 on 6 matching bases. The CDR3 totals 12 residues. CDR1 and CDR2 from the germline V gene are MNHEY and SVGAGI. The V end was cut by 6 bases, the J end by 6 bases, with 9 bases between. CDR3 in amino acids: CASRGGSQPQHF. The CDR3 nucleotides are TGTGCCAGCAGGGGGGGCAGTCAGCCCCAGCATTTT.

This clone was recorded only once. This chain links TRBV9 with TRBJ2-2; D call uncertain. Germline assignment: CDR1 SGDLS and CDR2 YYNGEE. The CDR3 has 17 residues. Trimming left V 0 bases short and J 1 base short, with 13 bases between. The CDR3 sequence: CASSVVPLWGNTGELFF. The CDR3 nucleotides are TGTGCCAGCAGCGTAGTTCCCTTATGGGGGAACACCGGGGAGCTGTTTTTT. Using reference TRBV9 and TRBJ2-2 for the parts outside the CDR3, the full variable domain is DSGVTQTPKHLITATGQRVTLRCSPRSGDLSVYWYQQSLDQGLQFLIQYYNGEERAKGNILERFSAQQFPDLHSELNLSSLELGDSALYFCASSVVPLWGNTGELFFGEGSRLTVL.

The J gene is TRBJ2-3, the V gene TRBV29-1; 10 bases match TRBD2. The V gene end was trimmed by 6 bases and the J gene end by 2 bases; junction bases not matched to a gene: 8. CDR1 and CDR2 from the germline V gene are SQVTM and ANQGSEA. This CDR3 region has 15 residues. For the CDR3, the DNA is TGCAGCGTCCTTCGACTAGCGGGCTACACAGATACGCAGTATTTT. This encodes CSVLRLAGYTDTQYF.

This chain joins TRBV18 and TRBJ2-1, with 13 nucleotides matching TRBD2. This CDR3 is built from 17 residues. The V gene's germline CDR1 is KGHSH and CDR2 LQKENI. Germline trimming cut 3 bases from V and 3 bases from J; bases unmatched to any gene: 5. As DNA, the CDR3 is TGTGCCAGCTCACCTAGCGGGACTAGCGGGAACTACAATGAGCAGTTCTTC. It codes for CASSPSGTSGNYNEQFF.

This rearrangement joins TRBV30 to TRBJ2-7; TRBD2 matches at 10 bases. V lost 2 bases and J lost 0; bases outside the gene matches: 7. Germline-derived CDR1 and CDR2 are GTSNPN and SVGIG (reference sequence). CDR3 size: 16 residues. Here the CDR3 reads CAWSPPASGSSYEQYF. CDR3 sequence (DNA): TGTGCCTGGAGTCCCCCCGCTAGCGGGAGCTCCTACGAGCAGTACTTC. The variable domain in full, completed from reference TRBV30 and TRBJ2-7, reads SQTIHQWPATLVQPVGSPLSLECTVEGTSNPNLYWYRQAAGRGLQLLFYSVGIGQISSEVPQNLSASRPQDRQFILSSKKLLLSDSGFYLCAWSPPASGSSYEQYFGPGTRLTVT.

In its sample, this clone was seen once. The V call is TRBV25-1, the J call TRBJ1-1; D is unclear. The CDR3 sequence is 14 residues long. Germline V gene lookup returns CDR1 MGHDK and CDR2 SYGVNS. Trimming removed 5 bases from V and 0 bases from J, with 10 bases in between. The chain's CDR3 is CASSSPWMNTEAFF. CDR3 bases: TGTGCCAGCAGTAGTCCCTGGATGAACACTGAAGCTTTCTTT.

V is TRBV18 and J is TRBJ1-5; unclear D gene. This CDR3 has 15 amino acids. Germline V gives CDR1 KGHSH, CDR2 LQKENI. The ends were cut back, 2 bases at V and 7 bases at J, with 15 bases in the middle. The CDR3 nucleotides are TGTGCCAGCTCACCAGGAGTTTCCCCTGGGCAGCCCCAGCATTTT. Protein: CASSPGVSPGQPQHF.

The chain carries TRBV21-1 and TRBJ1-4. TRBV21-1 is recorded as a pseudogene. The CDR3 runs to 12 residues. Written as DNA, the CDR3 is TGTGGCCCGGGGGAGGGGGGTGAAAAACTGTTTTTT. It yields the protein CGPGEGGEKLFF.

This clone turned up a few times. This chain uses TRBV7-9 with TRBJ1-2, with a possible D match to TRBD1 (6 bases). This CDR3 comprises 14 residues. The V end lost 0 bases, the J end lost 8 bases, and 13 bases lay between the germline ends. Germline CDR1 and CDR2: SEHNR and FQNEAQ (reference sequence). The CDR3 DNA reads TGTGCCAGCAGCTTAGCCACGGGGGCGCGGGGCTACACCTTC. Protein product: CASSLATGARGYTF.

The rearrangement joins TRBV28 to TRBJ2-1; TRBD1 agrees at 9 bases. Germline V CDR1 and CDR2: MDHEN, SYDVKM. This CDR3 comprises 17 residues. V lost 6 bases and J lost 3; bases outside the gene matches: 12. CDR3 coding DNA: TGTGCCAGCAGCCTTAGCCCCGGGACAGGGAACTACAATGAGCAGTTCTTC. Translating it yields CASSLSPGTGNYNEQFF.

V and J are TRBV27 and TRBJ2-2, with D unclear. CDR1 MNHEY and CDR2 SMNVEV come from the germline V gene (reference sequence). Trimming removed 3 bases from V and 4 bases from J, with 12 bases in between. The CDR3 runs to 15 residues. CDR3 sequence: CASSLQTPGTGELFF. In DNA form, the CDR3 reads TGTGCCAGCAGTTTGCAGACCCCGGGCACCGGGGAGCTGTTTTTT.

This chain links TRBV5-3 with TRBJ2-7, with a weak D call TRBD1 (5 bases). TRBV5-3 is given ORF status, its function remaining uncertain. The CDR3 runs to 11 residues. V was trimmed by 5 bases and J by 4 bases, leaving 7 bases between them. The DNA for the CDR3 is TGTGCCAGAAGTTGGACATACGAGCAGTACTTC. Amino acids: CARSWTYEQYF.

CDR3 region: CASTRAGNTEAFF. The CDR3 region has the DNA TGTGCCAGCACCCGTGCTGGGAACACTGAAGCTTTCTTT. V usage is TRBV18 and J usage is TRBJ1-1; no reliable D call. Between the trimmed V and J ends, which lost 8 bases and 1 base, there was a span of 11 bases. Germline CDR1 reads KGHSH; CDR2 reads LQKENI. CDR3 size: 13 residues.

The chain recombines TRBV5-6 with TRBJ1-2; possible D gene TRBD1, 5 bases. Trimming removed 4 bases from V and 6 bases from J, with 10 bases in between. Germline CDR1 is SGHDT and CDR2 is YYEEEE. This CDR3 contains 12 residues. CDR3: CASSGGADGYTF. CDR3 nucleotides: TGTGCCAGCAGCGGCGGGGCGGATGGCTACACCTTC.

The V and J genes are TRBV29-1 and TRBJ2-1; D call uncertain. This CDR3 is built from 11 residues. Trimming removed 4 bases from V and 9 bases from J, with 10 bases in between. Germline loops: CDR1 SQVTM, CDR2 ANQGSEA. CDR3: CSVVPTSEQFF. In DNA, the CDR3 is TGCAGCGTTGTTCCGACAAGTGAGCAGTTCTTC.

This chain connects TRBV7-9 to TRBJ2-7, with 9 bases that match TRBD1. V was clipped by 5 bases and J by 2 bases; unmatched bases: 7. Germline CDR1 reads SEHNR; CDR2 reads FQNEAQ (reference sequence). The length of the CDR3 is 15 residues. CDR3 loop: CASSPATGGTYEQYF. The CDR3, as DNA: TGTGCCAGCAGCCCCGCGACAGGGGGAACCTACGAGCAGTACTTC.